The 20 T cell receptor beta chains reported below all come from one sample, sequenced in a study of neurological immune-mediated disorders (dated by TCRdb to the late 2010s). This sample's time point label indicates: longitudinal time-point 2. Library creation used 5' RACE. TCRdb lists the instrument as Illumina HiSeq 2500. TCRdb reworked the public reads: Q25 trimming with fastp, MiXCR clone assembly, productive beta chains retained. Records with the same CDR3 protein are collapsed into one entry carrying the most frequent genes and DNA. This sample lists about 80,000 distinct CDR3 sequences; 4.5% to 7.5% were detected once. Of the sample, over 7% falls within the top ten clones. Sequences were obtained from PBMCs. The receptors here all came from a woman aged 60-75 years with multiple sclerosis.

This clonotype was detected ten times or more. The CDR3 loop reads CASSFTTQLNTEAFF. In DNA, the CDR3 is TGTGCCAGCAGCTTCACGACCCAATTAAACACTGAAGCTTTCTTT. The chain employs TRBV11-2 and TRBJ1-1; no reliable D call. The CDR3 spans 15 residues. Looked up from germline, CDR1 is SGHAT and CDR2 is FQNNGV. Trimming took 3 bases from V and 2 from J, leaving 13 bases between them. The variable domain in full, completed from reference TRBV11-2 and TRBJ1-1, reads EAGVAQSPRYKIIEKRQSVAFWCNPISGHATLYWYQQILGQGPKLLIQFQNNGVVDDSQLPKDRFSAERLKGVDSTLKIQPAKLEDSAVYLCASSFTTQLNTEAFFGQGTRLTVV.

This clonotype was recorded at least ten times. V usage is TRBV5-1 and J usage is TRBJ1-5, with unresolved D. Looked up from germline, CDR1 is SGHRS and CDR2 is YFSETQ. Deletions cut 5 bases from V and 2 bases from J, with 14 bases between. The CDR3 runs 15 residues. The CDR3: CASRPTGGGNQPQHF. The CDR3 nucleotides read TGCGCCAGCAGACCGACTGGAGGAGGCAATCAGCCCCAGCATTTT.

The chain couples TRBV5-1 to TRBJ2-7; D call uncertain. Trimming took off 0 bases at V and 2 bases at J, with 6 bases between the two ends. Germline V lookup: CDR1 SGHRS, CDR2 YFSETQ. This CDR3 region has 13 residues. For the CDR3, the DNA is TGCGCCAGCAGCTTGGGGTGGACCTACGAGCAGTACTTC. This encodes CASSLGWTYEQYF.

This clonotype is labeled medium-sized. V is TRBV20-1 and J is TRBJ2-3; TRBD2 might be the D (6 bases). Germline V CDR1 and CDR2: DFQATT, SNEGSKA (reference sequence). With 3 bases removed from V and 3 bases from J, the gap between germline ends came to 13 bases. This CDR3 spans 14 amino acids. CDR3 sequence (DNA): TGCAGTGCTAGTGCGCCGACTAGTACAGATACGCAGTATTTT. Amino acids: CSASAPTSTDTQYF.

This clonotype was recorded many times. The chain has TRBV12-3 or TRBV12-4 and TRBJ2-1; 13 bases align to TRBD2. V lost 6 bases and J lost 0; bases outside the gene matches: 5. CDR3 length: 17 amino acids. This CDR3 is CASSRTSGGLSYNEQFF. The CDR3 DNA is TGTGCCAGCAGCCGGACTAGCGGGGGTCTCTCCTACAATGAGCAGTTCTTC.

This clonotype was counted at least ten times. CDR3 protein: CAINRQGLPDEQFF. CDR3 coding DNA: TGTGCCATCAACCGACAGGGACTTCCGGATGAGCAGTTCTTC. The chain joins TRBV10-3 to TRBJ2-1; maybe TRBD1 (7 bases). There are 14 residues in the CDR3. Trimming removed 7 bases at V and 8 bases at J, with 18 bases between. From germline, CDR1 is ENHRY and CDR2 SYGVKD.

This clonotype appeared many times. The gene calls are TRBV6-6 and TRBJ2-3; no clear D. The CDR3 spans 15 residues. V gave up 6 bases and J gave up 3 bases, with 16 bases separating them. Germline V gene sequence: CDR1 MNHNY, CDR2 SVGAGI (reference sequence). CDR3: CASRHPLLRTDTQYF. CDR3 DNA: TGTGCCAGCAGACACCCCCTATTGCGGACAGATACGCAGTATTTT.

This clonotype was seen a few times. V is TRBV3-1 and J is TRBJ1-2; D gene ambiguous. Germline V gene data show CDR1 as LGHDT and CDR2 as YNNKEL (reference sequence). The CDR3 has 13 residues. V dropped 4 bases and J dropped 4 bases, with 10 bases sitting between them. This CDR3 is CASSPWRSYGYTF. The DNA of the CDR3 is TGTGCCAGCAGCCCTTGGCGCAGCTATGGCTACACCTTC.

This clonotype was observed many times. The V gene is TRBV12-3 or TRBV12-4, the J gene TRBJ2-7, with D possibly matching TRBD1 (5 bases). CDR3 size: 14 residues. V was trimmed by 6 bases and J by 2 bases, leaving 14 bases between them. The CDR3 loop is CASRRRATTYEQYF. The DNA of the CDR3 is TGTGCCAGCAGACGCAGGGCTACAACCTACGAGCAGTACTTC.

This clonotype came up many times. This chain connects TRBV10-2 to TRBJ1-5, with D possibly TRBD1 on 6 matching bases. This CDR3 has 15 residues. V lost 0 bases and J lost 3, with 9 bases in between. Germline CDR1 is WSHSY and CDR2 is SAAADI. In DNA, the CDR3 is TGCGCCAGCAGTGAGTCGGGGGGGCCCAATCAGCCCCAGCATTTT. The encoded protein is CASSESGGPNQPQHF.

This clonotype has a count of ten or more. The chain joins TRBV20-1 to TRBJ1-2; 9 bases align to TRBD1. Germline V gene lookup returns CDR1 DFQATT and CDR2 SNEGSKA (reference sequence). After removal of 4 bases from V and 5 bases from J, the junction contained 11 bases not matched to a gene. The CDR3 loop spans 15 amino acids. CDR3 coding DNA: TGCAGTGCTAAAGGGGGGACAGGGATGGTGTATGGCTACACCTTC. This translates into CSAKGGTGMVYGYTF.

This clonotype has at least ten counts. The V and J genes are TRBV24-1 and TRBJ1-4; TRBD1 aligns across 7 bases. Germline CDR1 is KGHDR and CDR2 is SFDVKD. CDR3 length: 17 residues. V lost 5 bases and J lost 2; bases outside the gene matches: 10. In DNA, the CDR3 is TGTGCCACCAGTGCCGGAGGGGGCGGTCGTACTAATGAAAAACTGTTTTTT. This sequence encodes CATSAGGGGRTNEKLFF.

This clonotype came up many times. This chain links TRBV20-1 with TRBJ2-7; unclear D gene. V was shortened by 0 bases and J by 7 bases, with 7 bases between the two germline ends. Germline loops: CDR1 DFQATT, CDR2 SNEGSKA (reference sequence). This CDR3 region has 11 residues. CDR3 in amino acids: CSARDTGEQYF. DNA for the CDR3: TGCAGTGCTAGAGATACTGGGGAGCAGTACTTC.

This clonotype occurred many times. The chain combines TRBV5-1 with TRBJ1-2; 7 nucleotides agree with TRBD1. The CDR3 is 14 residues long. J lost 3 bases, V lost 8 bases, and 10 bases had no gene match. Per the germline V gene, CDR1 is SGHRS and CDR2 is YFSETQ. DNA for the CDR3: TGCGCCAGTGGGCCACAGGGGACGGACTATGGCTACACCTTC. Protein sequence: CASGPQGTDYGYTF.

On this clonotype: This sequence may be a read error, since a much larger clone differs from it by one base. The chain uses TRBV5-1 and TRBJ2-7; D gene uncertain. CDR3 size: 11 residues. Germline V CDR1 and CDR2: SGHRS, YFSETQ. Between the trimmed V and J ends, which lost 2 bases and 7 bases, there was a span of 7 bases. This CDR3 reads CASSFANEQYF. CDR3 bases: TGCGCCAGCAGCTTTGCCAATGAGCAGTACTTC.

Only a few counts were recorded for this clonotype. V is TRBV5-1 and J is TRBJ2-2, with D unclear. The CDR3 has 15 amino acids. CDR1 and CDR2 from the germline V gene are SGHRS and YFSETQ. The V gene lost 5 bases and the J gene lost 0 bases, with 11 bases spanning the gap. The CDR3 reads CASRNRDSNTGELFF. The CDR3, as DNA: TGCGCCAGCAGAAACAGAGACTCGAACACCGGGGAGCTGTTTTTT.

J is TRBJ1-1 and V is TRBV30, with 8 bases identical to TRBD1. Trimming took 3 bases from V and 0 from J; bases not matched to a gene: 0. Germline V gene lookup returns CDR1 GTSNPN and CDR2 SVGIG (reference sequence). The CDR3 runs to 13 residues. The CDR3 nucleotides read TGTGCCTGGAGGGGACAGGTGAACACTGAAGCTTTCTTT. Protein product: CAWRGQVNTEAFF.

This clonotype has a count of ten or more. The rearrangement uses TRBV6-5 and TRBJ2-7; 8 bases are shared with TRBD1. V dropped 2 bases and J dropped 4; count of bases not matched to a gene: 7. CDR1 and CDR2 (germline): MNHEY, SVGAGI. The length of the CDR3 is 15 residues. The DNA of the CDR3 is TGTGCCAGCAGTTACAGTGCAGGGGGCGCGTACGAGCAGTACTTC. This gives the protein CASSYSAGGAYEQYF.

This clonotype was seen repeatedly, ten times or more. This chain connects TRBV6-2 or TRBV6-3 to TRBJ2-1; D gene uncertain. Trimming removed 6 bases at V and 12 bases at J, with 12 bases between. This CDR3 contains 11 residues. In germline, CDR1 is MNHEY, CDR2 SVGEGT. As DNA, the CDR3 is TGTGCCAGCAGCCGATCATTCAGGCAGTTCTTC. Its translation is CASSRSFRQFF.

The sample holds many counts of this clonotype. V is TRBV5-1 and J is TRBJ2-5; D call uncertain. The CDR3 totals 12 residues. In germline, CDR1 is SGHRS, CDR2 YFSETQ. Trimming shortened V by 3 bases and J by 1 base, and 4 bases separated the two germline ends. The CDR3 protein is CASSSSQETQYF. The CDR3 coding sequence is TGCGCCAGCAGCTCCTCCCAAGAGACCCAGTACTTC.